A single sample is the source of the 9 T cell receptor beta chains below, sequenced in a study of early T cells in non-severe SARS-CoV-2 infection. TCRdb re-called the 5' RACE reads through MiXCR, storing one row per CDR3 protein. The sample lists tens of thousands of distinct CDR3 sequences, about 14% seen once, with 4.1% in the top ten. The sequencing here drew on whole blood, taken at baseline. These receptors were collected from an adult who was a healthcare worker with PCR-confirmed SARS-CoV-2 infection or an uninfected control (not recorded which).

This clonotype came up a few times. This chain uses TRBV5-1 with TRBJ2-3; D not certain. CDR3 length: 12 residues. The germline V gene encodes CDR1 SGHRS and CDR2 YFSETQ. Deletions cut 1 base from V and 3 bases from J, with 3 bases between. Written as DNA, the CDR3 is TGCGCCAGCAGCTTGACAACAGATACGCAGTATTTT. Protein sequence: CASSLTTDTQYF.

Ten or more counts support this clonotype. The V call is TRBV7-9, the J call TRBJ2-3; TRBD2 matches 10 bases. The J segment lost 8 bases and the V segment lost 0 bases, leaving 5 bases of the junction unmatched. Germline lookup yields CDR1 SEHNR and CDR2 FQNEAQ (reference sequence). This CDR3 is 15 amino acids long. CDR3 sequence: CASSLARLAGATQYF. CDR3 sequence (DNA): TGTGCCAGCAGCTTAGCGCGGCTAGCGGGAGCTACGCAGTATTTT. The full variable domain, with the rest looked up from reference TRBV7-9 and TRBJ2-3, is DTGVSQNPRHKITKRGQNVTFRCDPISEHNRLYWYRQTLGQGPEFLTYFQNEAQLEKSRLLSDRFSAERPKGSFSTLEIQRTEQGDSAMYLCASSLARLAGATQYFGPGTRLTVL.

The J gene is TRBJ1-5, the V gene TRBV20-1; possible D gene TRBD1, 5 bases. This CDR3 contains 13 residues. V lost 1 base, J lost 1 base, and 5 bases lay in between. From germline, CDR1 is DFQATT and CDR2 SNEGSKA (reference sequence). CDR3 region: CSARGQSNQPQHF. CDR3 sequence (DNA): TGCAGTGCTAGAGGACAGAGCAATCAGCCCCAGCATTTT.

This clonotype appeared a few times. The chain combines TRBV7-8 with TRBJ1-6; D is perhaps TRBD1 (6 bases). This CDR3 contains 16 residues. The germline CDR1 and CDR2 sequences are SGHVS and FQNEAQ. V was clipped by 2 bases and J by 7 bases, with 15 bases between them. CDR3 protein: CASSLWEQGRNSPLHF. The DNA for the CDR3 is TGTGCCAGCAGCTTATGGGAACAGGGAAGAAATTCACCCCTCCACTTT.

This clonotype has only a few counts. The chain is built from TRBV2 and TRBJ1-4; 7 nucleotides align to TRBD1. Per the germline V gene, CDR1 is SNHLY and CDR2 is FYNNEI. The CDR3 contains 14 residues. The V segment lost 6 bases and the J segment 8 bases; nucleotides outside the gene matches: 9. This CDR3 reads CASSLNRGGEKLFF. The DNA for the CDR3 is TGTGCCAGCAGCCTAAACAGGGGCGGCGAAAAACTGTTTTTT. Full variable domain (remainder filled in from reference TRBV2 and TRBJ1-4): EPEVTQTPSHQVTQMGQEVILRCVPISNHLYFYWYRQILGQKVEFLVSFYNNEISEKSEIFDDQFSVERPDGSNFTLKIRSTKLEDSAMYFCASSLNRGGEKLFFGSGTQLSVL.

This clonotype came up many times. The rearrangement joins TRBV11-2 to TRBJ1-6; TRBD1 might be the D (6 bases). The CDR3 has 15 amino acids. The V gene lost 5 bases and the J gene lost 7 bases, with 15 bases spanning the gap. In germline, CDR1 is SGHAT, CDR2 FQNNGV. CDR3 sequence (DNA): TGTGCCAGCAGCCCCCCGGGTCAGGGGAATTCACCCCTCCACTTT. Translated: CASSPPGQGNSPLHF.

The sample holds a few counts of this clonotype. J is TRBJ2-7 and V is TRBV9; D is possibly TRBD2 (6 bases). The germline V gene encodes CDR1 SGDLS and CDR2 YYNGEE. The CDR3 loop spans 15 amino acids. V was trimmed by 4 bases and J by 6 bases, leaving 20 bases between them. In DNA form, the CDR3 reads TGTGCCAGCAGCCCCCGGGGGACGTACGGTGCCGAGCAGTACTTC. This encodes CASSPRGTYGAEQYF.

This clonotype was observed a few times. The chain uses TRBV11-2 and TRBJ2-1; TRBD2 is a possible D gene (5 bases). The CDR3 sequence is 16 residues long. Germline CDR1 and CDR2: SGHAT and FQNNGV. Trimming shortened V by 6 bases and J by 1 base, and 16 bases separated the two germline ends. CDR3 amino acids: CASSPRRSVSYNEQFF. The CDR3 nucleotides read TGTGCCAGCAGTCCCCGGAGGAGCGTGTCCTACAATGAGCAGTTCTTC.

A few counts support this clonotype. The V call is TRBV29-1, the J call TRBJ2-1; 7 bases line up with TRBD2. CDR1 is SQVTM, CDR2 ANQGSEA, per germline. This CDR3 region has 11 residues. For the CDR3, the DNA is TGCAGTATGGGGGGGAGTCGTGAGCAGTTCTTC. Its protein is CSMGGSREQFF.